Listed below are T cell receptor beta chains from one sample, sequenced in a study of shared clonotypes between healthy human individuals. Measured with immunoSEQ multiplex PCR; TCRdb has only the in-frame clones, and not every one. The sample lists under 2,500,000 clones, approximately 96% occurring once. Sequences were obtained from naive CD4+ T cells sorted from blood. Receptor source: a man between 18 and 29 years old in good health. Each CDR3 is given with its conserved first and last residue. Each record gives: J gene, D gene, clone size, V gene, CDR3 DNA, CDR3 protein. The D gene is left open where the match is weak. Size tells how often a clone was seen (once, few, many) or the class of an expanded clone, and some rows leave it out.

>TRBJ2-2|TRBD2|.|TRBV5-1
TGCGCCAGCAATTCGCGGGAGGCGAACACCGGGGAGCTGTTTTTT
CASNSREANTGELFF
>TRBJ1-1|TRBD1|.|TRBV7-9
TGTGCCAGCAGCTCGGGACAGGGATCAGCTTTCTTT
CASSSGQGSAFF
>TRBJ2-7|.|.|TRBV19
TGTGCCACCACGGAAACCGCGAAGCTGAGCTCCTACGAGCAGTACTTC
CATTETAKLSSYEQYF
>TRBJ1-1|.|.|TRBV19
TGTGCCAGTCTTGAGTCGTGGGGAACAGGTGAAGCTTTCTTT
CASLESWGTGEAFF
>TRBJ1-5|.|once|TRBV19
TGTGCCAGTAGTATAGAGGGCCGGGGGGTGAATCAGCCCCAGCATTTT
CASSIEGRGVNQPQHF
>TRBJ2-5|TRBD2|once|TRBV27
TGTGCCAGCAGTCCAGGACTAGCGCAAGAGACCCAGTACTTC
CASSPGLAQETQYF
>TRBJ1-3|TRBD1|.|TRBV5-1
TGCGCCAGCAGCTCCCAGCCGGGACAGGGTGGAAACACCATATATTTT
CASSSQPGQGGNTIYF
>TRBJ2-7|.|once|TRBV30
TGTGCCTGGAGGGAGATGGGATTCCACGAGCAGTACTTC
CAWREMGFHEQYF
>TRBJ2-7|.|.|TRBV6-1
TGTGGGCTTCTCCGTCCCCTTTTTGGGTCCTACGAGCAGTACTTC
CGLLRPLFGSYEQYF
>TRBJ2-1|TRBD1|.|TRBV5-4
TGTGCCAGCAGCTATTGGGACAGGTACAATGAGCAGTTCTTC
CASSYWDRYNEQFF
>TRBJ2-2|TRBD2|.|TRBV9
TGTGCCAGCAGCGCGGGACTAGTAAACACCGGGGAGCTGTTTTTT
CASSAGLVNTGELFF
>TRBJ2-1|TRBD2|.|TRBV6-1
TGTGCCAGCAGCTCGCGGGAGTCGGAAAACAATGAGCAGTTCTTC
CASSSRESENNEQFF
>TRBJ2-1|.|.|TRBV19
TGTGCCAGTACGCCGGGACCCTTGGGCCACAATGAGCAGTTCTTC
CASTPGPLGHNEQFF
>TRBJ2-7|.|.|TRBV27
TGTGCCAGCAGCCACGGGGCGGAATCTTACGAGCAGTACTTC
CASSHGAESYEQYF
>TRBJ2-1|TRBD2|.|TRBV6-4
TGTGCCAGCAGTACCCAGATAGCGGGGAATGAGCAGTTCTTC
CASSTQIAGNEQFF
>TRBJ2-5|.|.|TRBV4-1
TGCGCCAGCAGCCAAGATCAGACTAACCAAGAGACCCAGTACTTC
CASSQDQTNQETQYF
>TRBJ2-5|TRBD2|.|TRBV5-1
TGCGCCAGCAGCTTGGATAGCGGGGGAGAGACCCAGTACTTC
CASSLDSGGETQYF
>TRBJ2-2|.|.|TRBV5-1
TGCGCCAGCAGCTTGAATCCTAGCCCGAACACCGGGGAGCTGTTTTTT
CASSLNPSPNTGELFF
>TRBJ2-3|.|once|TRBV5-1
TGCGCCAGCAGAGGGACCGTCGGGCCTTACACAGATACGCAGTATTTT
CASRGTVGPYTDTQYF
>TRBJ2-5|TRBD2|.|TRBV28
TGTGCCAGCAGTCCCCTCGGCGGGGGCCAAGAGACCCAGTACTTC
CASSPLGGGQETQYF
>TRBJ1-4|TRBD1|once|TRBV6-6
TGTGCCAGCAGCTCGACAGGGCCTGAAAAACTGTTTTTT
CASSSTGPEKLFF
>TRBJ1-6|.|.|TRBV7-8
TGTGCCAGCAGCCTTGCCTTGAGCTCCTATAATTCACCCCTCCACTTT
CASSLALSSYNSPLHF
>TRBJ1-1|TRBD1|.|TRBV18
TGTGCCAGCTCACCACCTTTAACAGGGGGCACTGAAGCTTTCTTT
CASSPPLTGGTEAFF
>TRBJ1-6|.|once|TRBV30
TGTGCCTGGTCCGTCCCGCGCTCACCCCTCCACTTT
CAWSVPRSPLHF
>TRBJ2-2|.|.|TRBV5-1
TGCGCCAGCAAACGGGATACCGGGGAGCTGTTTTTT
CASKRDTGELFF
>TRBJ2-7|TRBD2|once|TRBV6-1
TGTGCCAGCACCGGGGGGGGATCTCGTAACTACGAGCAGTACTTC
CASTGGGSRNYEQYF
>TRBJ1-6|.|.|TRBV18
TGTGCCAGCTCACCGTCAGGCCGAGATTCACCCCTCCACTTT
CASSPSGRDSPLHF
>TRBJ1-6|TRBD1|.|TRBV5-3
TGTGCCAGAAGCTACAGACAGGGTGAAGCTCCGGGGCATTCACCCCTCCACTTT
CARSYRQGEAPGHSPLHF
>TRBJ1-5|.|.|TRBV5-4
TGTGCCAGCAGCTTGGGGTCAGGGCAGCCCCAGCATTTT
CASSLGSGQPQHF
>TRBJ2-2|.|.|TRBV5-1
TGCGCCAGCAGCACGACTAGGATCACCGGGGAGCTGTTTTTT
CASSTTRITGELFF
>TRBJ2-7|.|.|TRBV6-5
TGTGCCAGCAGTTATGGCGGTCGTTCCTACGAGCAGTACTTC
CASSYGGRSYEQYF
>TRBJ2-3|.|.|TRBV5-1
TGCGCCAGCAGCACCGGGACGGGGTTCGTGTATACGCAGTATTTT
CASSTGTGFVYTQYF
>TRBJ2-2|TRBD1|.|TRBV5-1
TGCGCCAGCAGCGAGGGACAGGGGCCCGGGGAGCTGTTTTTT
CASSEGQGPGELFF
>TRBJ1-1|.|.|TRBV6-1
TGTGCCAGCAGTGAATCGAGTACTGAAGCTTTCTTT
CASSESSTEAFF
>TRBJ2-3|.|.|TRBV25-1
TGTGCCAGCACAGGGGGGACCACAGATACGCAGTATTTT
CASTGGTTDTQYF
>TRBJ2-1|TRBD2|.|TRBV7-6
TGTGCCAGCAGCTTAGCAACTAGCGGGGGGCACAATGAGCAGTTCTTC
CASSLATSGGHNEQFF
>TRBJ2-7|.|.|TRBV7-8
TGTGCCAGCACCCCCTCTCGGCACGGATCCTACGAGCAGTACTTC
CASTPSRHGSYEQYF
>TRBJ2-3|TRBD1|.|TRBV4-3
TGCGCCAGCAGCCTAGGACAGGGCAGGACAGATACGCAGTATTTT
CASSLGQGRTDTQYF
>TRBJ1-3|.|.|TRBV7-8
TGTGCCAGCAGCCCTAGCGGGACGGGAAACACCATATATTTT
CASSPSGTGNTIYF
>TRBJ1-5|TRBD1|.|TRBV15
TGTGCCACCTTAAACCCCCCAGGGGGATTGAATCAGCCCCAGCATTTT
CATLNPPGGLNQPQHF
>TRBJ1-4|TRBD1|.|TRBV12-5
TGTGCTAGTGGTTTGGTAGTCGGGACAGGGGCTGAAAAACTGTTTTTT
CASGLVVGTGAEKLFF
>TRBJ2-7|.|.|TRBV21-1
TGTGCCAGCAGCAAATGCCCACAACGACGGCACGAGCAGTACTTC
CASSKCPQRRHEQYF
>TRBJ2-1|TRBD1|.|TRBV10-3
TGTGCCATCAGTCGACAGGGGGGGACTAATGAGCAGTTCTTC
CAISRQGGTNEQFF
>TRBJ2-3|TRBD1|.|TRBV6-5
TGTGCCAGCAGGACAGGGGGGGGCACAGATACGCAGTATTTT
CASRTGGGTDTQYF
>TRBJ2-5|TRBD2|.|TRBV4-2
TGTGCCAGCAGCCAACTGACTAGCGGGCAAGAGACCCAGTACTTC
CASSQLTSGQETQYF
>TRBJ2-3|.|.|TRBV4-3
TGCGCCAGCAGCCAAGGGACCTTTGCGGTCACAGATACGCAGTATTTT
CASSQGTFAVTDTQYF
>TRBJ1-1|.|.|TRBV6-6
TGTGCCAGCAGTCTCGGACTGGGGACGATCGGAACTGAAGCTTTCTTT
CASSLGLGTIGTEAFF
>TRBJ2-1|TRBD1|.|TRBV2
TGTGCCAGCATTCTGGGACAGGGGGCCTACAATGAGCAGTTCTTC
CASILGQGAYNEQFF
>TRBJ2-2|.|.|TRBV5-1
TGCGCCAGCAGCTCGGTGGGGGACACCGGGGAGCTGTTTTTT
CASSSVGDTGELFF
>TRBJ2-4|.|.|TRBV6-6
TGTGCCAGCAGTCAAAGCGTAACCAAAAACATTCAGTACTTC
CASSQSVTKNIQYF
>TRBJ2-5|TRBD2|.|TRBV4-1
TGCGCCAGCAGCCAACGGGGGCTAGCGGGACTACAAGAGACCCAGTACTTC
CASSQRGLAGLQETQYF
>TRBJ2-1|TRBD2|.|TRBV5-1
TGCGCCAGCAGCCCCGGACTAGCGGGCTCAATTGAGCAGTTCTTC
CASSPGLAGSIEQFF
>TRBJ1-4|.|.|TRBV18
TGTGCCAGCTCTGTGGTGGCAGTAAATGAAAAACTGTTTTTT
CASSVVAVNEKLFF
>TRBJ2-7|TRBD2|.|TRBV19
TGTGCCAGTAGTAAAGGCGGGGGGACCTACGAGCAGTACTTC
CASSKGGGTYEQYF